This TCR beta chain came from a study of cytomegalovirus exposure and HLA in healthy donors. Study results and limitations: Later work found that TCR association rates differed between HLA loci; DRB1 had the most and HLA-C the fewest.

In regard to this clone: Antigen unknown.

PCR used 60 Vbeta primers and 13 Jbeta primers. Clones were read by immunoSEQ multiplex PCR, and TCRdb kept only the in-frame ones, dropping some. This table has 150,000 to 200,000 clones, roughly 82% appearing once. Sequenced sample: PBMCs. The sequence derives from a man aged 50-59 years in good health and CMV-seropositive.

CDR3 sequence (DNA): TGTGCCAGTAGTATTAGCCAGAATCAGCCCCAGCATTTT. Translating gives CASSISQNQPQHF. This chain connects TRBV19 to TRBJ1-5; D not certain. The V gene lost 3 bases and the J gene lost 4 bases, with 7 bases spanning the gap. This CDR3 contains 13 residues. Germline values: CDR1 LNHDA, CDR2 SQIVND (reference sequence).